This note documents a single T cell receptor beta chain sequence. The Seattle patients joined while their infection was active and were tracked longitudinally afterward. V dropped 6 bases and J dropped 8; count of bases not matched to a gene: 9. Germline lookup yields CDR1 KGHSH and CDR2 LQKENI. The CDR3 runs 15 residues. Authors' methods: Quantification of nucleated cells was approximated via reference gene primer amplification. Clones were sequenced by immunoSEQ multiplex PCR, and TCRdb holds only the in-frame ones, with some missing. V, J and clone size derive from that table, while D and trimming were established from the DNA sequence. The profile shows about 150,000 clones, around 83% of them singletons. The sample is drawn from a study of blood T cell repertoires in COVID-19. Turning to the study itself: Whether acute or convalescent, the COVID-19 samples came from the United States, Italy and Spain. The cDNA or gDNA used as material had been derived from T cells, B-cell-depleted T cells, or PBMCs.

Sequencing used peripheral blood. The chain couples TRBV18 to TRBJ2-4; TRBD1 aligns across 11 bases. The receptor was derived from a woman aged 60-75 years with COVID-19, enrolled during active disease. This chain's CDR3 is CASSRGTGGGDIQYF. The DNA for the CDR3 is TGTGCCAGCTCCCGAGGGACAGGGGGTGGTGACATTCAGTACTTC.